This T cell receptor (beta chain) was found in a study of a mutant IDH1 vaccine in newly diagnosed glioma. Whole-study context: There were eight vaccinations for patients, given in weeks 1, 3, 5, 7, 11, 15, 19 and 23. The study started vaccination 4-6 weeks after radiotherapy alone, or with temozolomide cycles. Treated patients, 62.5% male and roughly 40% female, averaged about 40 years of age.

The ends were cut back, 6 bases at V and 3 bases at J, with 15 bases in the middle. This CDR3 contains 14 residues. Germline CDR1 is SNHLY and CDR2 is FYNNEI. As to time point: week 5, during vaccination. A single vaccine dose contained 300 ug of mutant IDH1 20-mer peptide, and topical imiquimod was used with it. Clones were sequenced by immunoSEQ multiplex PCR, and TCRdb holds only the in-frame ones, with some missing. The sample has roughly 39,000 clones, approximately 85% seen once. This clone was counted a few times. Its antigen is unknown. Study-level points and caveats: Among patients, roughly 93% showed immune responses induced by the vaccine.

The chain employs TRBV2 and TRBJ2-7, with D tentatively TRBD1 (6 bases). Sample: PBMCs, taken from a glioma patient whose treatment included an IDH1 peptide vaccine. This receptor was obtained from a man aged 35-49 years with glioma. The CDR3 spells CASSKRGIDYEQYF. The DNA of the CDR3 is TGTGCCAGCAGCAAGAGGGGGATTGACTACGAGCAGTACTTC. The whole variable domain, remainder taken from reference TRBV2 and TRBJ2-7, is EPEVTQTPSHQVTQMGQEVILRCVPISNHLYFYWYRQILGQKVEFLVSFYNNEISEKSEIFDDQFSVERPDGSNFTLKIRSTKLEDSAMYFCASSKRGIDYEQYFGPGTRLTVT.